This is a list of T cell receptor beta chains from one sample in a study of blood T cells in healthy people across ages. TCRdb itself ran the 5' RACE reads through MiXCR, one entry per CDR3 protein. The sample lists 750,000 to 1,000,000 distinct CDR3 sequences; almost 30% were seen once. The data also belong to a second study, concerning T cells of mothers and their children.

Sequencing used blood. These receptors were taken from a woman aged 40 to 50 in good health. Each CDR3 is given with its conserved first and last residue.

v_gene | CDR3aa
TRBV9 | CASSRNWQGSYNEQFF
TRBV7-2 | CASSSLGASYEQYF
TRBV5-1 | CASSLEATISGNTIYF
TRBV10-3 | CAISGNRGGQFF
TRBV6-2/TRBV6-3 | CASSYSARYYGYTF
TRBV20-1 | CSARVTGSDTQYF
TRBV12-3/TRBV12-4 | CASRQGQSNQPQHF
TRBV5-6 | CASSLPGQGYNDYTF
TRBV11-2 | CASSLINSGEQYF
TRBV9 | CASSTRDRVRGYTF
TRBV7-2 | CASSLGSRESAEAFF
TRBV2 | CASTETDSYEQYF
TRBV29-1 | CSASGGTYNEQFF
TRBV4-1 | CASSQGIDRGATGYTF
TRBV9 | CASSVAPFGDYQETQYF
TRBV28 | CASSSQGERAEAFF
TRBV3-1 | CASSFGTGGFYEQYF
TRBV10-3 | CAISGEVNYGYTF
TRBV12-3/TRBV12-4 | CASSLTGYSNQPQHF
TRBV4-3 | CASSQDLVGRVGYYGYTF
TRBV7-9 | CASSSWDRDTEAFF
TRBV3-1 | CASSQGSGGIQETQYF
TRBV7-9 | CASSPEGQGTGELFF
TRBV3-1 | CASSQGLAGREKTQYF
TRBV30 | CAWSSGLGDYEQYF
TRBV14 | CASSKEDGRAYNEQFF
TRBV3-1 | CASSHSRQGTEAFF
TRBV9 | CASSVSPRGSGGAGTQYF
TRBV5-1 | CASSLWVPENIQYF
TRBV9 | CASSIDSFSGNTIYF
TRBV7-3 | CASSHRQGPWPQHF
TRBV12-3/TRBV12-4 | CASSAPGTRAQPQHF
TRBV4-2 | CASSQQGQGVPYEQYF
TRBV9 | CASSVEGRTEAFF
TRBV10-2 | CASSTTGVSNEKLFF
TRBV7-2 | CASVTGGSNEQFF
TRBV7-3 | CASSPDRGSTEAFF
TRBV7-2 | CASSFLRANEQFF
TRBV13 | CASRDRYGNEQFF
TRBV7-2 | CASNLGQTNTEAFF
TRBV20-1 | CSARQLAGNLLEQFF
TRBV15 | CATSRAQRGSETQYF
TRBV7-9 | CASSLYGRRDEKLFF
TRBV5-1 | CASSLEVGSYNEQYF
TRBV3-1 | CASSQDHGRLAGGGWQFF
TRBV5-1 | CASSLRDGLLYEQYF
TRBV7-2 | CASSSVTGVYNEQFF
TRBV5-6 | CASSLDRGSNYGYTF